Listed below are T cell receptor beta chains from one sample, sequenced in a study of T cell responses to AZD1222 COVID-19 vaccine. Here immunoSEQ multiplex PCR was the method, and the copy in TCRdb shows in-frame clones only, minus some. Counted here are around 66,000 clones, 60% to 85% occurring once; the ten biggest clones make up about a quarter. The source material was peripheral blood, sampled on day 0 of MenACWY control vaccination. Source of these receptors: an adult in good health. The CDR3 runs from the conserved cysteine through the conserved F or W. D genes are given only for firm matches. Where a row states a size, it is once, few, many or the class of an expanded clone; other rows omit it.

V: TRBV5-1; J: TRBJ2-7; D: NA; size: NA; DNA: TGCGCCAGCAGCTTGGGCAGGGGAGGCTCCTACGAGCAGTACTTC; CDR3: CASSLGRGGSYEQYF
V: TRBV2; J: TRBJ1-1; D: NA; size: NA; DNA: TGTGCCAGCAGGAGGGGGAGTGGGACTGAAGCTTTCTTT; CDR3: CASRRGSGTEAFF
V: TRBV30; J: TRBJ1-1; D: NA; size: NA; DNA: TGTGCCTTCCACGGAAGGAAGGGAACTGAAGCTTTCTTT; CDR3: CAFHGRKGTEAFF
V: TRBV5-1; J: TRBJ1-1; D: NA; size: NA; DNA: TGCGCCAGCGGTCCCCCGGGCGGCGCTGAAGCTTTCTTT; CDR3: CASGPPGGAEAFF
V: TRBV7-8; J: TRBJ1-5; D: NA; size: once; DNA: TGTGCCAGCAGCTTAGAGGTAGGGACCTTCAATCAGCCCCAGCATTTT; CDR3: CASSLEVGTFNQPQHF
V: TRBV7-9; J: TRBJ2-1; D: TRBD1; size: few; DNA: TGTGCCAGCAGCTCCGGCGAGATGGGACAGGGCTACAATGAGCAGTTCTTC; CDR3: CASSSGEMGQGYNEQFF
V: TRBV29-1; J: TRBJ2-3; D: TRBD2; size: NA; DNA: TGCAGCGTTGAAACTAGCGGGGGGGCCTCCACAGATACGCAGTATTTT; CDR3: CSVETSGGASTDTQYF
V: TRBV11-2; J: TRBJ1-3; D: NA; size: NA; DNA: TGTGCCAGCAGCCCGCGGGCGGGCAACTCTGGAAACACCATATATTTT; CDR3: CASSPRAGNSGNTIYF
V: TRBV7-7; J: TRBJ2-5; D: NA; size: once; DNA: TGTGCTAGCAGCTTCGGGGCAGGCCAAGAGACCCAGTACTTC; CDR3: CASSFGAGQETQYF
V: TRBV19; J: TRBJ1-3; D: TRBD1; size: NA; DNA: TGTGCCACCGGGGACAGGGCGGGAAACACCATATATTTT; CDR3: CATGDRAGNTIYF
V: TRBV30; J: TRBJ1-2; D: TRBD1; size: NA; DNA: TGTGCCTGGACCCCCGGACAGGGGAACTATGGCTACACCTTC; CDR3: CAWTPGQGNYGYTF
V: TRBV7-9; J: TRBJ1-1; D: NA; size: NA; DNA: TGTGCCAGCAGCCTTCAGGCCATGAACACTGAAGCTTTCTTT; CDR3: CASSLQAMNTEAFF
V: TRBV10-3; J: TRBJ1-4; D: NA; size: NA; DNA: TGTGCCATCAGTGAAGGGACATCCGATAATGAAAAACTGTTTTTT; CDR3: CAISEGTSDNEKLFF
V: TRBV15; J: TRBJ2-3; D: NA; size: once; DNA: TGTGCCACCAGCAGAGACAGGGAGAAGGTAGATACGCAGTATTTT; CDR3: CATSRDREKVDTQYF
V: TRBV7-8; J: TRBJ2-6; D: NA; size: once; DNA: TGTGCCAGCAGCTTAGCCGGGCGCGGTGGGGCCAACGTCCTGACTTTC; CDR3: CASSLAGRGGANVLTF
V: TRBV24-1; J: TRBJ2-1; D: TRBD2; size: few; DNA: TGTGCCACCAGCGGGGGGGTTTCCTACAATGAGCAGTTCTTC; CDR3: CATSGGVSYNEQFF
V: TRBV2; J: TRBJ1-2; D: NA; size: few; DNA: TGTGCCAGCAGTGGGACAGATAACTATGGCTACACCTTC; CDR3: CASSGTDNYGYTF
V: TRBV2; J: TRBJ2-1; D: NA; size: NA; DNA: TGTGCCAGCAGGCTAACATTCAATGAGCAGTTCTTC; CDR3: CASRLTFNEQFF
V: TRBV25-1; J: TRBJ1-1; D: NA; size: NA; DNA: TGTGCCAGCAGTGAATTTGGTGATGTCACTGAAGCTTTCTTT; CDR3: CASSEFGDVTEAFF
V: TRBV4-3; J: TRBJ1-1; D: NA; size: NA; DNA: TGCGCCAGCAGCCAAGCCCGTAGTACTGGCGCTGAAGCTTTCTTT; CDR3: CASSQARSTGAEAFF
V: TRBV6-6; J: TRBJ2-7; D: NA; size: NA; DNA: TGTGCCAGCAGTTCCATGGGGGTATCCTACGAGCAGTACTTC; CDR3: CASSSMGVSYEQYF
V: TRBV28; J: TRBJ2-5; D: NA; size: NA; DNA: TGTGCCAGCAGTTTAGGCGCGTCAGGTAGAGAGACCCAGTACTTC; CDR3: CASSLGASGRETQYF
V: TRBV7-2; J: TRBJ2-3; D: NA; size: NA; DNA: TGTGCCAGCAGCTTAAGGGACGATACGCAGTATTTT; CDR3: CASSLRDDTQYF
V: TRBV14; J: TRBJ2-5; D: NA; size: NA; DNA: TGTGCCAGCAGCCTTTGGGGCGGGGAGACCCAGTACTTC; CDR3: CASSLWGGETQYF
V: TRBV5-5; J: TRBJ1-1; D: NA; size: NA; DNA: TGTGCCAGCAAGCTTACAGGGCAGCTCGACACTGAAGCTTTCTTT; CDR3: CASKLTGQLDTEAFF
V: TRBV10-1; J: TRBJ2-3; D: NA; size: NA; DNA: TGCGCCAGCAGTGACGCGAGGACGGCAGATACGCAGTATTTT; CDR3: CASSDARTADTQYF
V: TRBV15; J: TRBJ2-5; D: NA; size: NA; DNA: TGTGCCACCAGCAGGGGGCGGCAAGAGACCCAGTACTTC; CDR3: CATSRGRQETQYF